A selection of T cell receptor beta chains follows, all from one sample in a study of blood T cells in healthy people across ages. MiXCR was run by TCRdb on the 5' RACE reads, yielding one entry per CDR3 protein. The sample has around 710,000 distinct CDR3 sequences; 43% are singletons. Sequencing was done on a sample of blood. These receptors all stem from a woman in her sixties in good health. CDR3s leave out the opening cysteine and the closing phenylalanine or tryptophan. The D gene is left open where the match is weak.

cdr3_aa	d_call	v_call
ASSQYEGGSGNTIY	NA	TRBV3-1
ASSEGAGGQPQH	TRBD1	TRBV18
ACSWWVQGINEQF	NA	TRBV13
ASSQRAGRAGEQY	NA	TRBV3-1
ASSRQTNDGEQY	NA	TRBV5-1
ATSGLAGNEQF	NA	TRBV24-1
ASSYLVGPGFGYT	NA	TRBV6-6
ASSLSGTSGPYEQY	TRBD2	TRBV4-1
ASSQLLSSYEQY	NA	TRBV4-3
SAGRQGTTYEQY	TRBD1	TRBV20-1
ASSQDIGSNYEQY	NA	TRBV4-2
ASSHPSGRGETQY	TRBD2	TRBV6-2/TRBV6-3
ASASGGNEETQY	TRBD2	TRBV4-1
SAPKGTGVGNEQF	TRBD1	TRBV29-1
ASSLYRGQGETQY	TRBD1	TRBV5-6
ASSEGQGAMPEAF	TRBD1	TRBV7-6
SARPGQGITEAF	TRBD1	TRBV20-1
ASSITGTSGSVTQY	TRBD2	TRBV7-8
ASSSGTSGGPSDTQY	TRBD2	TRBV7-9
ASGFPGRLPGETQY	NA	TRBV28
ASSPLAGGWDEQF	TRBD2	TRBV6-5
ASRGGTDTQY	TRBD2	TRBV7-3
ASSQRRSTEAF	NA	TRBV3-1
ASSQQGSGSFHNEQF	TRBD2	TRBV7-2
SVEFLGQGNEKLF	TRBD1	TRBV29-1
SAPDWGAQGQY	NA	TRBV20-1
ASSLAPLSGPYNEQY	NA	TRBV7-2
SAVDGLLANYGYT	NA	TRBV20-1
ASSSSTFYNEQF	NA	TRBV27
SALTRPKNIQY	NA	TRBV20-1
ASSSSQNPTDTQY	NA	TRBV5-1
ASRPPGPSTDTQY	NA	TRBV9
ASSRGLAGGRGEQF	TRBD2	TRBV3-1
ASSELGGNSNQPQH	NA	TRBV2
SARDSGEWPQH	NA	TRBV20-1
ASSTGGTDTQY	NA	TRBV13
ASRLAGLSSYEQY	TRBD2	TRBV6-2/TRBV6-3
ASSLAPLAPSSYNEQF	NA	TRBV7-8
ASSVRTSGEVY	TRBD2	TRBV27
ASSSGQGEIGQY	TRBD1	TRBV5-1
ASSGQGGRETQF	TRBD1	TRBV2
AWSVFEETQF	NA	TRBV30